The sequence of this T cell receptor beta chain was determined in a study of shared clonotypes between healthy human individuals. For the study at large: A couple of female and a few male donors aged 18 to 49 were enrolled. General study findings and limits: Represented genetic and exposure-history diversity was restricted by having few donors.

V was cut by 6 bases and J by 9 bases, with 7 bases left in between. Per germline, CDR1 SGHVT and CDR2 SQSDAQ. This CDR3 has 10 residues. The authors ran the assay at deep level. The authors sequenced unsorted PBMC DNA on ten immunoSEQ deep assay plates. Clones were read by immunoSEQ multiplex PCR, and TCRdb kept only the in-frame ones, dropping some. The table includes about 600,000 clones, around 78% detected once. Turning to this clone: Its antigen remains unidentified.

Sequences were obtained from PBMCs. This clonotype was obtained from a middle-aged woman in good health. Some clones in this sample may be carry-over from other donors' samples. V and J are TRBV7-4 and TRBJ2-3; no clear D. The chain's CDR3 is CASSGWTQYF. The CDR3 nucleotides are TGTGCCAGCAGTGGGTGGACGCAGTATTTT.